The text below deals with one T cell receptor beta chain. As yet, its antigen is unknown. These data belong to a study of identifying expanded T cells in peripheral blood. Notes on the study in general: Approximately 1.2 clones differed between technical replicates, versus 16.4 and 19 over time. Across healthy donors, higher total template counts meant significantly greater approximately two-week count variance.

The CDR3 is made up of 14 amino acids. After removal of 4 bases from V and 6 bases from J, the junction contained 6 bases not matched to a gene. Germline loops: CDR1 LNHDA, CDR2 SQIVND (reference sequence). Measured with immunoSEQ multiplex PCR; TCRdb has only the in-frame clones, and not every one. The data contain some 70,000 clones, roughly 90% of them singletons. The clonotype comes from a person aged 18 to 69 in good health. The rearrangement links TRBV19 to TRBJ2-7, with 10 positions matching TRBD1. Sequenced: blood. The CDR3 spells CASSTTGTGAEQYF. CDR3 sequence (DNA): TGTGCCAGTAGTACAACCGGGACAGGGGCCGAGCAGTACTTC.